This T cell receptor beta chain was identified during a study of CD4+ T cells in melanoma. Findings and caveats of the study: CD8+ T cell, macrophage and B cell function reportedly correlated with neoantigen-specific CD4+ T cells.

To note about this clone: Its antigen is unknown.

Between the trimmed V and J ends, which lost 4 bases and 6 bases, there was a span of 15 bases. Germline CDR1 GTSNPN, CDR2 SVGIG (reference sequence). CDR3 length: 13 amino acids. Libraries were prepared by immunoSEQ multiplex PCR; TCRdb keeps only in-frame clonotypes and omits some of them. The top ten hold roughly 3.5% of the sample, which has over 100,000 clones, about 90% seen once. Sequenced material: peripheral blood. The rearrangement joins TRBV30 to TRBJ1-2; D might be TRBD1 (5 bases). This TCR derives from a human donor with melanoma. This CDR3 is CAWTLGGENGYTF. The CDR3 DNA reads TGTGCCTGGACCCTGGGGGGGGAAAATGGCTACACCTTC.